The clone carrying this T cell receptor beta chain has just a few counts. As yet, its antigen is unknown. The data were taken from a study of T-cell reconstitution after alpha-beta-depleted transplantation in children. General study findings and limits: Diversity and T-cell counts at one year after transplant derived mostly from new T cells. Surviving recipient cells, namely T cells and thymic progenitors, were the source of high day-60 TCRbeta diversity in some patients.

Trimming took off 4 bases at V and 2 bases at J, with 7 bases between the two ends. The CDR3 spans 13 residues. Germline V gene lookup returns CDR1 SGHNT and CDR2 YENEEA. As it was prepared, the TCRbeta library received unique molecular identifiers. TCRdb recomputed calls from the PCR reads with MiXCR, one row per CDR3 protein. The table lists about 470,000 distinct CDR3 sequences, roughly 44% of them singletons. The sequencing used PBMCs, collected before TCRalphabeta/CD19-depleted stem cell transplant. The clonotype comes from a girl aged 2 to 9 with aplastic anemia, due to receive a stem cell transplant. The rearrangement uses TRBV11-3 and TRBJ2-3; no definite D call. The CDR3 sequence: CASSSDPTDTQYF. CDR3 nucleotide sequence: TGTGCCAGCAGCTCAGACCCCACAGATACGCAGTATTTT.